This record covers a single T cell receptor beta chain. Its antigen is undetermined. The V segment lost 0 bases and the J segment 11 bases; nucleotides outside the gene matches: 9. Per the germline V gene, CDR1 is SGHDN and CDR2 is FVKESK. This CDR3 has 14 amino acids. TCR beta CDR3 sequences were amplified from RNA transcripts. The study used the HTBI primer set for a first-round RT-PCR of the TCR CDR3. TCRdb used MiXCR to reprocess the multiplex PCR reads, holding one entry per CDR3 protein. The sample holds some 350,000 distinct CDR3 sequences; roughly 13% are singletons and the top ten take almost 35%. PBMCs were derived from about 10 ml fresh peripheral blood. The data derive from a study of T cells in Graves' hyperthyroidism and ophthalmopathy. Findings and limits, study-wide: Before onset, by a median of approximately 5.9 months, the model predicted ophthalmopathy. Ophthalmopathy and stable hyperthyroidism were separated by a 13 V-J model.

Specimen: blood. The TCR was taken from a woman aged 40-49 years with Graves' ophthalmopathy. The chain has TRBV14 and TRBJ1-1, with 7 bases matching TRBD1. The CDR3 protein is CASSQDGTVTAAFF. Written as DNA, the CDR3 is TGTGCCAGCAGCCAAGACGGGACAGTCACAGCGGCTTTCTTT.